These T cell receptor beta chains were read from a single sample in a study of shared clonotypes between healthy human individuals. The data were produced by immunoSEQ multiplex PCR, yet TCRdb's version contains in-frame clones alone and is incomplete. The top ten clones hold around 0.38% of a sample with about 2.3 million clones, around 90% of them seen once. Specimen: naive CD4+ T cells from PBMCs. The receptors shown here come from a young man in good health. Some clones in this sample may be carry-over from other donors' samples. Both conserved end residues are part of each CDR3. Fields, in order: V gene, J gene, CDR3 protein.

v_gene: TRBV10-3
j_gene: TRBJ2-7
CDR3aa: CAIRGQGVSYEQYF

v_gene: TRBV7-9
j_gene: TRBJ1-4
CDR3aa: CASSLVRGRSNEKLFF

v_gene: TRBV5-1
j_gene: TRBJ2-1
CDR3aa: CASSRGLAGGDNEQFF

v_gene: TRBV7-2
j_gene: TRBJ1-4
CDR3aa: CASSFDRGSEKLFF

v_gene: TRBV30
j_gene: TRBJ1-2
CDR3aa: CAWSRDRFEGGYTF

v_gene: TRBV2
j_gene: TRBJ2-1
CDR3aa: CASSQGTPGAGGGEQFF

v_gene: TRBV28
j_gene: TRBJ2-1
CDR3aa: CASSWGGRTSGTDEQFF

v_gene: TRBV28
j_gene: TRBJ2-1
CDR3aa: CASITGRFSYNEQFF

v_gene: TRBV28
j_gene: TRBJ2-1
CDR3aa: CASSRPRGRGHFSYNEQFF

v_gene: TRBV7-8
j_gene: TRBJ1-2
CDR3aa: CASSLSQGYYGYTF

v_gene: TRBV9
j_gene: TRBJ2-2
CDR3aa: CASSVAGGTGELFF

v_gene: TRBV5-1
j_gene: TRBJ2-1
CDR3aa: CASSLSVGVNEQFF

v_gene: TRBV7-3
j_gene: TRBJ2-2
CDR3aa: CASSLRANPGHPTLTGELFF

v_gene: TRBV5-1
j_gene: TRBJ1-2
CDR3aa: CASSSREPYGYTF

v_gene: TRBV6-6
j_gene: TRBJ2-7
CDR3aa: CASTGARVGEQYF

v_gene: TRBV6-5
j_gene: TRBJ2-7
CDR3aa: CASSPGGTGALEQYF

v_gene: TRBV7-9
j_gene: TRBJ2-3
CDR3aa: CASSLVGDTQYF

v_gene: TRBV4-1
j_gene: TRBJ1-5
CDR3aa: CASSQDIGQAYYQPQHF

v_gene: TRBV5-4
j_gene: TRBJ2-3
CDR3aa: CASSQGLAGTSTDTQYF

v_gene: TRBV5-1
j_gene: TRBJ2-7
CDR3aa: CASSLETSTYEQYF

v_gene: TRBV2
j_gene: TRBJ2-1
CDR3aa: CASILGYNEQFF

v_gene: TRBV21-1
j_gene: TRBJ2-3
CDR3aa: CASSGRGRDRAPDTQYF

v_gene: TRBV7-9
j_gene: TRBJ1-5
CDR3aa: CASSLSGTGGNQPQHF

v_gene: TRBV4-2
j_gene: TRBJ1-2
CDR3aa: CASSQDSQANYGYTF

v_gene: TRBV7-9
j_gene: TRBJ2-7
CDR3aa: CASSVDTGIPISYEQYF

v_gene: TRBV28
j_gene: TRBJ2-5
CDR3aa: CASSLAQVTQYF

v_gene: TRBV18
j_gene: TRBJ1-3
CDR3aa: CASSPWTSKTSGNTIYF

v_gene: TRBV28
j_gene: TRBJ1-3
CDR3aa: CASSFSGIGQASSGNTIYF

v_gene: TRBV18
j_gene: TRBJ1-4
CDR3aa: CATSGLGGEKLFF

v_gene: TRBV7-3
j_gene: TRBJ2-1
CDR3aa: CASSGSGAYNEQFF

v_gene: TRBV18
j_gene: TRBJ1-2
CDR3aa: CASSPQGRSGYTF

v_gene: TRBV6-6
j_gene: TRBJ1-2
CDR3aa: CASSYTGQGVNYGYTF

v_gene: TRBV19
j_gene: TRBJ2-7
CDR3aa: CASSIVPRESYEQYF

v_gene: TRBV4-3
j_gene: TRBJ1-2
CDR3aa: CASSRQLIPGQGNYGYTF

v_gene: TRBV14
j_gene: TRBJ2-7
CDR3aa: CASSQVSGGPYEQYF

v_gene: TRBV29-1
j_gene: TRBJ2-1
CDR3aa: CSVAGGGRNNEQFF

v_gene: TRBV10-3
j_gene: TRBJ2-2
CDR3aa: CAIRGTGIGLAGGNTGELFF

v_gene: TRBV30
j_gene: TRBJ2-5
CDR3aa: CAWSVMEVRTQYF

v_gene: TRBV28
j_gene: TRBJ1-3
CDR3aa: CASSFRGISGNTIYF

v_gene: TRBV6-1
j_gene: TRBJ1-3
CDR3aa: CASSENPGGNTIYF

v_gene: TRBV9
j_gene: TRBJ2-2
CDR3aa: CASSALAANTGELFF

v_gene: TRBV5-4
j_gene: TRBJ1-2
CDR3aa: CASSLLTGANYGYTF

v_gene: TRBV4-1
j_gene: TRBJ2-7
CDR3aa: CASSQPRDEQYF

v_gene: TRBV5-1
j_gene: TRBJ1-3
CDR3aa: CASSPGERSGNTIYF

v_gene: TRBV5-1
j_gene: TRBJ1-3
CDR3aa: CASSLNSGSGNTIYF

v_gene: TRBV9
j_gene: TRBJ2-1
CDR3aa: CASSALSGSGSEQFF